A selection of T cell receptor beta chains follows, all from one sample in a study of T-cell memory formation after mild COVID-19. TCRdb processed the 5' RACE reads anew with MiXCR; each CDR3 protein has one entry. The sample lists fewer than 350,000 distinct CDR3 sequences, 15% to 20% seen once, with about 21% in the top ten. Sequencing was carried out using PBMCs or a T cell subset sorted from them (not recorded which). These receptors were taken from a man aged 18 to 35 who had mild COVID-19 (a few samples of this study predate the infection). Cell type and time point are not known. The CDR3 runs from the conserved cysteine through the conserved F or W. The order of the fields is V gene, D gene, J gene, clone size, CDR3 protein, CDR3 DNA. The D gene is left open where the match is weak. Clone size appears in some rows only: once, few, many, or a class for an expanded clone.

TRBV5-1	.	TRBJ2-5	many	CASSPADLGGETQYF	TGCGCCAGCAGCCCAGCTGATTTAGGAGGGGAGACCCAGTACTTC
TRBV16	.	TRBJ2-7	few	CASSQSRPESSYEQYF	TGTGCCAGCAGCCAATCCCGGCCAGAGAGCTCCTACGAGCAGTACTTC
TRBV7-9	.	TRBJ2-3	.	CASSYRRDTQYF	TGTGCCAGCAGCTACAGACGGGATACGCAGTATTTT
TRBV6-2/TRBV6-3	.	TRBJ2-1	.	CASSYPGGYEQFF	TGTGCCAGCAGTTACCCCGGGGGCTATGAGCAGTTCTTC
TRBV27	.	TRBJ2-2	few	CASSLSIGGRTGELFF	TGTGCCAGCAGTTTATCGATCGGGGGCCGGACCGGGGAGCTGTTTTTT
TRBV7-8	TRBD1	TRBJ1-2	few	CASSYDRVYGYTF	TGTGCCAGCAGCTACGACAGGGTCTATGGCTACACCTTC
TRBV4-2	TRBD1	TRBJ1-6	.	CASSQVGQNSPLHF	TGTGCCAGCAGCCAAGTGGGACAGAATTCACCCCTCCACTTT
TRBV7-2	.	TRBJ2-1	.	CASSTWGADEQFF	TGTGCCAGCAGCACATGGGGGGCCGATGAGCAGTTCTTC
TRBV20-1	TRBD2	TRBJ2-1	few	CSVHPGLAGYNEQFF	TGCAGTGTTCACCCGGGACTAGCGGGGTACAATGAGCAGTTCTTC
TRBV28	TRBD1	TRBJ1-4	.	CASSLGTETNEKLFF	TGTGCCAGCAGTCTTGGGACAGAAACTAATGAAAAACTGTTTTTT
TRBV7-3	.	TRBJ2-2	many	CASSRVATGELFF	TGTGCCAGCAGCCGGGTCGCAACCGGGGAGCTGTTTTTT
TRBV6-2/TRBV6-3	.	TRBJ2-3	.	CASSYVAGPPDTQYF	TGTGCCAGCAGTTACGTTGCAGGGCCGCCAGATACGCAGTATTTT
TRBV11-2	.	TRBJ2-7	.	CASSPVRGPTYEQYF	TGTGCCAGCAGCCCTGTACGGGGACCGACCTACGAGCAGTACTTC
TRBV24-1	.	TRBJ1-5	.	CATEGGRVSNQPQHF	TGTGCCACCGAGGGGGGAAGGGTCAGCAATCAGCCCCAGCATTTT
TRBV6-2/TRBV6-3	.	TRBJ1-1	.	CASSYAEDTEAFF	TGTGCCAGCAGTTACGCGGAGGACACTGAAGCTTTCTTT
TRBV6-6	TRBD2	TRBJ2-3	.	CASSLDITSGTSTDTQYF	TGTGCCAGCAGCCTAGACATTACTAGCGGGACGAGCACAGATACGCAGTATTTT
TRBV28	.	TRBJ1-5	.	CATANQPQHF	TGTGCCACCGCCAATCAGCCCCAGCATTTT
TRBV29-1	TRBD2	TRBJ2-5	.	CSVSRGSGVQETQYF	TGCAGCGTCTCCAGGGGTAGCGGGGTCCAAGAGACCCAGTACTTC
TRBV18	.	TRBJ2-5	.	CASSPPGLMAETQYF	TGTGCCAGCTCACCCCCTGGACTTATGGCAGAGACCCAGTACTTC
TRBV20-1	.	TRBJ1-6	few	CSARSLSSYNSPLHF	TGCAGTGCCCGAAGCCTGAGCTCCTATAATTCACCCCTCCACTTT